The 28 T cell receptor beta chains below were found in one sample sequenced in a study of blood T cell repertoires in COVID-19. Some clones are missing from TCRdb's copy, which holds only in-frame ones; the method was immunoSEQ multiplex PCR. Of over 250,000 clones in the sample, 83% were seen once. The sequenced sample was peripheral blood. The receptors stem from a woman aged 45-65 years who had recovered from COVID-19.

In nucleotides, the CDR3 is TGTGCCAGCAGTTTCGGCGGGGATATGAACACTGAAGCTTTCTTT. Amino acids: CASSFGGDMNTEAFF. The chain recombines TRBV28 with TRBJ1-1, with D hard to call. Germline V gene data show CDR1 as MDHEN and CDR2 as SYDVKM. This CDR3 is built from 15 residues. V was trimmed by 3 bases and J by 0 bases, leaving 11 bases between them.

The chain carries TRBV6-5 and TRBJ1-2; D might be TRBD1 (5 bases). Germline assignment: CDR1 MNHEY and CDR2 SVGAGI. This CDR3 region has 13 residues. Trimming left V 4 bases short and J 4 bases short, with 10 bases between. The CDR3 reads CASSFVGRYGYTF. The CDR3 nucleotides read TGTGCCAGCAGTTTCGTGGGGCGCTATGGCTACACCTTC.

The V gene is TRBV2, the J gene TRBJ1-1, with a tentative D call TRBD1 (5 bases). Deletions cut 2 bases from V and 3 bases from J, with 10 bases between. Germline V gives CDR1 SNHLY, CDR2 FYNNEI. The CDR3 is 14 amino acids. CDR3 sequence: CASSESGGDTEAFF. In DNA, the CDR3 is TGTGCCAGCAGTGAATCCGGGGGGGACACTGAAGCTTTCTTT.

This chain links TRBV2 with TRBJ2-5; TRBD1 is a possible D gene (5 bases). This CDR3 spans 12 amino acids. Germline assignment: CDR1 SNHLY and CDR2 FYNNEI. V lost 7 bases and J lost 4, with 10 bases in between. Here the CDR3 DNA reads TGTGCCAGCAAAACAGGCTCAGAGACCCAGTACTTC. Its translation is CASKTGSETQYF.

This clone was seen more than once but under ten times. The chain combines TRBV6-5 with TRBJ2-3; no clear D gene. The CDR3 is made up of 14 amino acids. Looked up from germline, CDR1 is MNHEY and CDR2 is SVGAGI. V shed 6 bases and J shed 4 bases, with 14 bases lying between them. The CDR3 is CASSPARGADTQYF. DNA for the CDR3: TGTGCCAGCAGCCCCGCAAGAGGCGCAGATACGCAGTATTTT.

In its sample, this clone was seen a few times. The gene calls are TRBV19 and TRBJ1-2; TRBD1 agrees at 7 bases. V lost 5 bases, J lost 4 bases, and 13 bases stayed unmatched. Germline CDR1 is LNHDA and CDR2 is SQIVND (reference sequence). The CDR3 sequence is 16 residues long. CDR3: CASSSLRQGPLYGYTF. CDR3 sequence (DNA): TGTGCCAGTAGTTCCCTCCGACAGGGACCTCTCTATGGCTACACCTTC.

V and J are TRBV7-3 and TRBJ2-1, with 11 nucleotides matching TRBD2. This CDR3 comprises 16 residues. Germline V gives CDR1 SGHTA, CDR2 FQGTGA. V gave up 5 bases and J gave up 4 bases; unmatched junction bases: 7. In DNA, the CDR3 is TGTGCCAGCAGCCCGGTAGCGGGGGGGAATTACAATGAGCAGTTCTTC. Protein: CASSPVAGGNYNEQFF.

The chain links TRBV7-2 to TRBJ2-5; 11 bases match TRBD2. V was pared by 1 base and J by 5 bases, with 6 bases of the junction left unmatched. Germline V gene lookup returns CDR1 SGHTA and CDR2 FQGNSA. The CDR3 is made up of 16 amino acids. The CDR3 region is CASSLGSSGGVETQYF. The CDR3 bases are TGTGCCAGCAGCTTAGGTAGTAGCGGGGGGGTTGAGACCCAGTACTTC.

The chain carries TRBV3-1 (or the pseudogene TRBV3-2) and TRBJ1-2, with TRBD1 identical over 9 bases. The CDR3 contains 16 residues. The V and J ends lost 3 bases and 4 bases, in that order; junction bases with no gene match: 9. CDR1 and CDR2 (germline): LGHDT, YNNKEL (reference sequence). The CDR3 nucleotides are TGTGCCAGCAGCCATCGGACCCTGACAGGGGGCTATGGCTACACCTTC. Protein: CASSHRTLTGGYGYTF.

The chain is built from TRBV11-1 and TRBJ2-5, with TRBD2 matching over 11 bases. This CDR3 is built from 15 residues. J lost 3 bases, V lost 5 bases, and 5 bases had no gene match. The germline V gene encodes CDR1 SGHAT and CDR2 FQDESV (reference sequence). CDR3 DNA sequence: TGTGCCAGCAGCACCTATAGCGGGGGGGAAGAGACCCAGTACTTC. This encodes CASSTYSGGEETQYF.

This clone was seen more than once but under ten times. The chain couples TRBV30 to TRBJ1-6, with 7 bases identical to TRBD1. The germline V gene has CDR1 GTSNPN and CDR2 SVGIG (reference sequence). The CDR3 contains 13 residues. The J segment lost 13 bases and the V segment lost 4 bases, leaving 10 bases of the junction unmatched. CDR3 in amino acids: CAWIPGAQGPLHF. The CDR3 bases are TGTGCCTGGATTCCGGGGGCACAGGGGCCCCTCCACTTT.

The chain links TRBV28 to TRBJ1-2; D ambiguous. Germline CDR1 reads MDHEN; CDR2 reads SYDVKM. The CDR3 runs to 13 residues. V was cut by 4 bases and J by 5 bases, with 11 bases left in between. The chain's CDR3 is CASSSDWGYGYTF. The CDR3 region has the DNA TGTGCCAGCAGTTCGGACTGGGGTTATGGCTACACCTTC.

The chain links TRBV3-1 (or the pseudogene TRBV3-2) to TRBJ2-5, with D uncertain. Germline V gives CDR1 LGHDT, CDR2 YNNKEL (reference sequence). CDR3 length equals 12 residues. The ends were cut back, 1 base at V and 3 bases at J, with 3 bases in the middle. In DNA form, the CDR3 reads TGTGCCAGCAGCCAAGTAAAAGAGACCCAGTACTTC. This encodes CASSQVKETQYF.

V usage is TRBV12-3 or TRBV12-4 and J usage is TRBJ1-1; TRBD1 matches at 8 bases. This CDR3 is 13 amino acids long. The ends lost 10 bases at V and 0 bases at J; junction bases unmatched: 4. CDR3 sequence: CAITGGMNTEAFF. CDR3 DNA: TGTGCCATTACAGGGGGAATGAACACTGAAGCTTTCTTT.

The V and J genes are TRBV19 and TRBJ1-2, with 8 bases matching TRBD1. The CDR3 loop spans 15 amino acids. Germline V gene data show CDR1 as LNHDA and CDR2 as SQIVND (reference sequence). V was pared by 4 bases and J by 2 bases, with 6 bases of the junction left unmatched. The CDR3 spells CASSSTTGDNYGYTF. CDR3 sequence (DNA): TGTGCCAGTAGTAGTACGACAGGGGACAACTATGGCTACACCTTC.

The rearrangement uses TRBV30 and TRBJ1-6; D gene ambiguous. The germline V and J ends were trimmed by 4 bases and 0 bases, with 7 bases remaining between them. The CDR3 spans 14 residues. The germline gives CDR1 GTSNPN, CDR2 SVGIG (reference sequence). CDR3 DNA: TGTGCCTGGAAGAGTTCCTCCTATAATTCACCCCTCCACTTT. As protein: CAWKSSSYNSPLHF.

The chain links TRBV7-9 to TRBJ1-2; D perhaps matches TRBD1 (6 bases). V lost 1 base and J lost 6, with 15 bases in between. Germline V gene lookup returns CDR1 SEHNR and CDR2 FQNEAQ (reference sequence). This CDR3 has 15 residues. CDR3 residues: CASSLVIQGVDGYTF. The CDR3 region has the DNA TGTGCCAGCAGCTTAGTCATACAGGGCGTCGATGGCTACACCTTC.

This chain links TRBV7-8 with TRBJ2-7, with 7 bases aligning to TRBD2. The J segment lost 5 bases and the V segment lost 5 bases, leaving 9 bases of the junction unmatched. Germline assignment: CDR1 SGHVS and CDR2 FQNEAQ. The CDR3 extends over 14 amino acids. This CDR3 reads CASSRSSSGDEQYF. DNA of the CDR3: TGTGCCAGCAGCAGGTCATCCAGCGGGGACGAGCAGTACTTC.

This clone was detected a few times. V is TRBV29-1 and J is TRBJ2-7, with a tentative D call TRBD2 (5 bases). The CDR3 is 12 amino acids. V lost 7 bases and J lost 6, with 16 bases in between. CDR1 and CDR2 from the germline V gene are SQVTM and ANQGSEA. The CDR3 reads CSAGLSLSEQYF. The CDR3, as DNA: TGCAGCGCAGGACTTTCTTTGAGCGAGCAGTACTTC.

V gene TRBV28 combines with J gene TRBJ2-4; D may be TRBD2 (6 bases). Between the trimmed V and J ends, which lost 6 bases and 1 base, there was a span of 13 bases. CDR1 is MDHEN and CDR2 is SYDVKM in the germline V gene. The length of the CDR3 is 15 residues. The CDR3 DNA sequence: TGTGCCAGCAGCCCCCGGGACTTTGCCAAAAACATTCAGTACTTC. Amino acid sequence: CASSPRDFAKNIQYF.

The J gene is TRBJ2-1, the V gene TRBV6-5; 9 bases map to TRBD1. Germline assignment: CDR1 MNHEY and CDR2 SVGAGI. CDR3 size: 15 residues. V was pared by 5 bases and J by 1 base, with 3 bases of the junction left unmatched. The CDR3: CASSPGQGSYNEQFF. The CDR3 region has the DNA TGTGCCAGCAGTCCGGGACAGGGTTCCTACAATGAGCAGTTCTTC.

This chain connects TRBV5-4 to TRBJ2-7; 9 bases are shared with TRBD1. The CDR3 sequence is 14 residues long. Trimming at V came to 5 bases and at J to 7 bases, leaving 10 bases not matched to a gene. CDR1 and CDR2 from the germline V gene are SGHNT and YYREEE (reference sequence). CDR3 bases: TGTGCCAGCAGTCCGGGACAGGGTGGAGGGGAGCAGTACTTC. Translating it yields CASSPGQGGGEQYF.

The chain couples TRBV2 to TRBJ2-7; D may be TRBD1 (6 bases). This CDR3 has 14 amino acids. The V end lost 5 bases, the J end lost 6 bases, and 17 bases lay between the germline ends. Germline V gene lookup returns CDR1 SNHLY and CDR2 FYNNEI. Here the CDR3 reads CASSPDRAYGEQYF. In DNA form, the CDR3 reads TGTGCCAGCAGTCCGGACAGAGCCTACGGCGAGCAGTACTTC.

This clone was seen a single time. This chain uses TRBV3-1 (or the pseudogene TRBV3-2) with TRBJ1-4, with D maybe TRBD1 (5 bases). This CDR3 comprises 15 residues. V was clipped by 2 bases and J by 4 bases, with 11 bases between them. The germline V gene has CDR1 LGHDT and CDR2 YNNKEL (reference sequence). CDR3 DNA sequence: TGTGCCAGCAGCCAATCCGGGGGACTTAATGAAAAACTGTTTTTT. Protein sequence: CASSQSGGLNEKLFF.

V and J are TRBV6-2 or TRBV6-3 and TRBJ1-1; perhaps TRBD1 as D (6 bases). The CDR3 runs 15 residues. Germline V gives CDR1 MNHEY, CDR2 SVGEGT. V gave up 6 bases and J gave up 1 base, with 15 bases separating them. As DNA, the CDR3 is TGTGCCAGCAGCTCTTGGGGGGGCGCGAACACTGAAGCTTTCTTT. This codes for CASSSWGGANTEAFF.

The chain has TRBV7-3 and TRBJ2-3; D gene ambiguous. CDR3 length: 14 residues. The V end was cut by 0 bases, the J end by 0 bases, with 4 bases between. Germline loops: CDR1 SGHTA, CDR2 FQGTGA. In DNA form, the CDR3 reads TGTGCCAGCAGCTTAACGGGCAGCACAGATACGCAGTATTTT. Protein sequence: CASSLTGSTDTQYF.

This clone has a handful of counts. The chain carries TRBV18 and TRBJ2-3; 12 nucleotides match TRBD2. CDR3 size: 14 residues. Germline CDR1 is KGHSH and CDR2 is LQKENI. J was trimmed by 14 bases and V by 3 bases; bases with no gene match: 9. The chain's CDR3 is CASSPPASGGVVYF. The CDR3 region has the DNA TGTGCCAGCTCACCCCCCGCTAGCGGGGGGGTCGTGTATTTT.

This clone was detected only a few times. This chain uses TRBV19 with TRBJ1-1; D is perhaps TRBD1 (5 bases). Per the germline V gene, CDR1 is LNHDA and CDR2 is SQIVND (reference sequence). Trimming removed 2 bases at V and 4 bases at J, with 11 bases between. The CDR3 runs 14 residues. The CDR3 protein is CASSITGLSTEAFF. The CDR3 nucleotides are TGTGCCAGTAGTATAACAGGTCTTTCCACTGAAGCTTTCTTT.